Shown below are 21 T cell receptor beta chains from a single sample sequenced in a study of human T cells and chemical hapten exposure. Time point defined: patch test 1, 2 weeks after DPC sensitization. Treatment denoted: therapeutic diphenylcyclopropenone sensitization with weekly scalp DPC. TCRdb recomputed calls from the RACE reads with MiXCR, one row per CDR3 protein. The sample holds over 12,000 distinct CDR3 sequences, about a sixth seen once. The sample here was whole blood, taken in connection with sensitization to the hapten diphenylcyclopropenone (DPC). These TCRs come from a woman younger than 45 with alopecia areata. Some clones in this sample may be carry-over from other donors' samples.

The sample holds a few counts of this clonotype. V is TRBV11-2 and J is TRBJ2-5, with 11 bases that match TRBD1. The CDR3 extends over 15 amino acids. With 4 bases clipped from V and 2 bases from J, the junction kept 3 bases outside the gene matches. The germline V gene has CDR1 SGHAT and CDR2 FQNNGV. The CDR3 region is CASSSGDRGQETQYF. The CDR3 coding sequence is TGTGCCAGCAGCTCGGGGGACAGGGGGCAAGAGACCCAGTACTTC. The whole variable domain, remainder taken from reference TRBV11-2 and TRBJ2-5, is EAGVAQSPRYKIIEKRQSVAFWCNPISGHATLYWYQQILGQGPKLLIQFQNNGVVDDSQLPKDRFSAERLKGVDSTLKIQPAKLEDSAVYLCASSSGDRGQETQYFGPGTRLLVL.

The chain is built from TRBV29-1 and TRBJ2-3; TRBD1 agrees at 8 bases. The CDR3 covers 14 residues. V gave up 3 bases and J gave up 5 bases; unmatched junction bases: 7. CDR1 is SQVTM and CDR2 is ANQGSEA in the germline V gene. The CDR3 sequence is CSVDRQGQGDTQYF. CDR3 nucleotides: TGCAGCGTTGATCGACAGGGGCAAGGAGATACGCAGTATTTT.

In its sample, this clonotype is medium-sized. The chain uses TRBV5-5 and TRBJ1-1, with D tentatively TRBD1 (5 bases). The CDR3 length is 13 residues. V lost 4 bases and J lost 4, with 11 bases in between. Germline-derived CDR1 and CDR2 are SGHKS and YYEKEE (reference sequence). CDR3 DNA: TGTGCCAGCAGCCTGAGAAGGGGCACTGAAGCTTTCTTT. It is translated as CASSLRRGTEAFF.

This clonotype is termed medium-sized. This chain connects TRBV11-2 to TRBJ1-4; perhaps TRBD1 as D (6 bases). In germline, CDR1 is SGHAT, CDR2 FQNNGV. The V end lost 3 bases, the J end lost 7 bases, and 12 bases lay between the germline ends. The CDR3 contains 14 residues. Here the CDR3 reads CASSLGTGREKLFF. DNA of the CDR3: TGTGCCAGCAGCTTGGGAACAGGGCGTGAAAAACTGTTTTTT. The full variable domain, its missing parts supplied by reference TRBV11-2 and TRBJ1-4, is EAGVAQSPRYKIIEKRQSVAFWCNPISGHATLYWYQQILGQGPKLLIQFQNNGVVDDSQLPKDRFSAERLKGVDSTLKIQPAKLEDSAVYLCASSLGTGREKLFFGSGTQLSVL.

This clonotype was counted a few times. V usage is TRBV6-2 or TRBV6-3 and J usage is TRBJ1-6; 9 bases are shared with TRBD1. J lost 8 bases, V lost 6 bases, and 8 bases had no gene match. Germline V gene data show CDR1 as MNHEY and CDR2 as SVGEGT. The CDR3 is made up of 15 amino acids. The CDR3 coding sequence is TGTGCCAGCAGAGAACCGGGACAGGGTTATTCACCCCTCCACTTT. It encodes CASREPGQGYSPLHF.

This clonotype is labeled medium-sized. DNA of the CDR3: TGCGCCAGCAGCCAAGATCCGAATTTCAAGGGCACTGAAGCTTTCTTT. This translates into CASSQDPNFKGTEAFF. This chain connects TRBV4-3 to TRBJ1-1; D not resolved. The CDR3 covers 16 residues. Trimming stripped 0 bases from V and 4 bases from J, with 15 bases between. Looked up from germline, CDR1 is LGHNA and CDR2 is YSLEER.

This clonotype was found many times. The chain employs TRBV20-1 and TRBJ1-3; D might be TRBD1 (5 bases). This CDR3 has 13 residues. Trimming pared 3 bases from V and 5 bases from J, leaving 11 bases between. Per the germline V gene, CDR1 is DFQATT and CDR2 is SNEGSKA (reference sequence). CDR3 sequence reads: CSASTRERNTIYF. In DNA form, the CDR3 reads TGCAGTGCTAGCACCAGGGAAAGAAACACCATATATTTT.

This clonotype occurred a few times. The CDR3 sequence: CASSLAVSGNNEQFF. CDR3 in DNA: TGTGCCAGCAGCTTAGCCGTCTCTGGGAATAATGAGCAGTTCTTC. The J gene is TRBJ2-1, the V gene TRBV11-2; D gene unclear. The CDR3 loop spans 15 amino acids. Trimming cost V 1 base and J 7 bases, with 14 bases left between them. In germline, CDR1 is SGHAT, CDR2 FQNNGV.

The chain has TRBV19 and TRBJ1-5, with D tentatively TRBD1 (6 bases). The CDR3 is made up of 16 amino acids. Per germline, CDR1 LNHDA and CDR2 SQIVND (reference sequence). V lost 4 bases to trimming and J lost 3 bases, with 16 bases between them. The CDR3 DNA follows: TGTGCCAGTAGTACGTTGAGGACAGTTTACAATCAGCCCCAGCATTTT. This gives the protein CASSTLRTVYNQPQHF.

This clonotype was seen a few times. V is TRBV28 and J is TRBJ2-3; D is undetermined. The germline V gene has CDR1 MDHEN and CDR2 SYDVKM. CDR3 length: 14 amino acids. V was clipped by 8 bases and J by 3 bases, with 15 bases between them. The CDR3 DNA reads as TGTGCCAGCCTCCCCTGGCAGGCAACAGATACGCAGTATTTT. Amino acids: CASLPWQATDTQYF.

This clonotype was seen at least ten times. This rearrangement joins TRBV7-3 to TRBJ2-2, with TRBD1 matching over 9 bases. The germline V gene encodes CDR1 SGHTA and CDR2 FQGTGA. The V segment lost 4 bases and the J segment 6 bases; nucleotides outside the gene matches: 3. This CDR3 is built from 14 residues. CDR3 residues: CASSSGQGSGELFF. CDR3 DNA: TGTGCCAGCAGCTCGGGACAGGGATCCGGGGAGCTGTTTTTT.

By proportion, this clonotype is medium-sized. The V call is TRBV29-1, the J call TRBJ1-1; D might be TRBD1 (5 bases). The CDR3 has 12 residues. Germline CDR1 and CDR2: SQVTM and ANQGSEA. Trimming stripped 6 bases from V and 4 bases from J, with 12 bases between. This CDR3 is CSVSAGGTEAFF. The CDR3 coding sequence is TGCAGCGTGTCCGCGGGGGGCACTGAAGCTTTCTTT. The variable domain in full, completed from reference TRBV29-1 and TRBJ1-1, reads SAVISQKPSRDICQRGTSLTIQCQVDSQVTMMFWYRQQPGQSLTLIATANQGSEATYESGFVIDKFPISRPNLTFSTLTVSNMSPEDSSIYLCSVSAGGTEAFFGQGTRLTVV.

A few counts support this clonotype. V gene TRBV29-1 combines with J gene TRBJ2-1; 8 positions match TRBD2. CDR1 and CDR2 from the germline V gene are SQVTM and ANQGSEA. This CDR3 is built from 14 residues. Germline trimming cut 3 bases from V and 0 bases from J; bases unmatched to any gene: 1. CDR3 region: CSVESGSSYNEQFF. The CDR3 DNA sequence: TGCAGCGTTGAGAGCGGGAGCTCCTACAATGAGCAGTTCTTC.

In this sample, this clonotype turned up many times. The chain uses TRBV10-3 and TRBJ1-1; weak D call: TRBD1 (5 bases). This CDR3 spans 14 amino acids. V was pared by 6 bases and J by 5 bases, with 16 bases between. Germline V CDR1 and CDR2: ENHRY, SYGVKD. CDR3 bases: TGTGCCATCAGCCTAGGGTCCGGGGGGACTGAAGCTTTCTTT. Translated, it gives CAISLGSGGTEAFF.

This clonotype was counted only a few times. This chain joins TRBV6-5 and TRBJ2-1; TRBD1 aligns across 7 bases. Germline V gene lookup returns CDR1 MNHEY and CDR2 SVGAGI. Germline trimming cut 6 bases from V and 2 bases from J; bases unmatched to any gene: 4. The length of the CDR3 is 14 residues. CDR3 coding DNA: TGTGCCAGCAGAAGGACAGGACCCTACAATGAGCAGTTCTTC. Its translation is CASRRTGPYNEQFF.

Judged by abundance, this clonotype is medium-sized. A read error may account for a junction end that differs from germline. This rearrangement joins TRBV12-3 or TRBV12-4 to TRBJ2-5; possibly TRBD2 for D (6 bases). The CDR3 totals 12 residues. The CDR3: CASSFPGLLPEF. CDR3 nucleotides: TGTGCCAGCAGTTTCCCTGGACTACTCCCGGAGTTC.

On this clonotype itself: A much larger clone lies one base from this, so it may be a read error. The J gene is TRBJ1-6, the V gene TRBV2; 8 bases are a match to TRBD1. The germline V gene has CDR1 SNHLY and CDR2 FYNNEI. The CDR3 totals 15 residues. The chain's CDR3 is CASREPTGENSSLHF. The CDR3 nucleotides read TGTGCCAGCAGGGAGCCGACAGGGGAAAATTCATCCCTCCACTTT.

The rearrangement links TRBV3-1 to TRBJ2-4; D is possibly TRBD1 (6 bases). Trimming took off 0 bases at V and 2 bases at J, with 11 bases between the two ends. Germline-derived CDR1 and CDR2 are LGHDT and YNNKEL (reference sequence). The CDR3 loop spans 16 amino acids. CDR3 sequence reads: CASSQEGAGTKNIQYF. The CDR3 nucleotides are TGTGCCAGCAGCCAAGAGGGGGCAGGAACCAAAAACATTCAGTACTTC.

A few counts support this clonotype. The chain carries TRBV29-1 and TRBJ1-4, with D uncertain. Germline V gene data show CDR1 as SQVTM and CDR2 as ANQGSEA. The CDR3 has 13 amino acids. Trimming removed 7 bases at V and 5 bases at J, with 14 bases between. CDR3 region: CSGRSGFNEKLFF. The CDR3 bases are TGCAGCGGGAGGTCTGGGTTCAATGAAAAACTGTTTTTT.

By sample share, this clonotype is medium-sized. The V call is TRBV6-2 or TRBV6-3, the J call TRBJ2-1, with TRBD2 matching over 10 bases. CDR1 is MNHEY, CDR2 SVGEGT, per germline. Trimming took 6 bases from V and 7 from J; bases not matched to a gene: 3. The CDR3 totals 13 residues. CDR3 sequence: CASRTSGQNEQFF. Here the CDR3 DNA reads TGTGCCAGCAGGACTAGCGGGCAAAATGAGCAGTTCTTC.

This clonotype was recorded many times. The CDR3: CASQTSGRFYEQYV. The CDR3 nucleotides read TGTGCCAGCCAAACTAGCGGGAGATTCTACGAGCAGTACGTC. V gene TRBV28 combines with J gene TRBJ2-7, with 11 bases lining up with TRBD2. Germline-derived CDR1 and CDR2 are MDHEN and SYDVKM. The CDR3 is made up of 14 amino acids. V was clipped by 8 bases and J by 3 bases; unmatched bases: 6.